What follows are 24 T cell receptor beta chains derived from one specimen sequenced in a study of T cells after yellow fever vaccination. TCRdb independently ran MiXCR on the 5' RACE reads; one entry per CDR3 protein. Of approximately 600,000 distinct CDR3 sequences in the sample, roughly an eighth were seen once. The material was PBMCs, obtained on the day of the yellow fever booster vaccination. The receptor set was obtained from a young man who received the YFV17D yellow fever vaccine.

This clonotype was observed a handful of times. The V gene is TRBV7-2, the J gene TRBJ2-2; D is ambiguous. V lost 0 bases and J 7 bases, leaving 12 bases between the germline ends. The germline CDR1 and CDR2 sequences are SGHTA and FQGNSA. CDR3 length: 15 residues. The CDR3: CASSLALAYNGELFF. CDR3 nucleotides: TGTGCCAGCAGCTTAGCCCTCGCCTATAACGGGGAGCTGTTTTTT.

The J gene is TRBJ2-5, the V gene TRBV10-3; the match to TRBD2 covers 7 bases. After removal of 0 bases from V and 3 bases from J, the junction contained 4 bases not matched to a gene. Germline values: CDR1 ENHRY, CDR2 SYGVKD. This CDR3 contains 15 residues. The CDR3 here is CAISESRTRKETQYF. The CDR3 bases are TGTGCCATCAGTGAGTCGAGGACTAGAAAAGAGACCCAGTACTTC.

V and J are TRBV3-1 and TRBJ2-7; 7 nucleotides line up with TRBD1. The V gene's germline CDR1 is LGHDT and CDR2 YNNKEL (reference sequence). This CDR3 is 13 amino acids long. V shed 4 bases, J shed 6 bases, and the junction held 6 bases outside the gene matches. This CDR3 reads CASSPVTGSEQYF. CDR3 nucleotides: TGTGCCAGCAGCCCCGTGACAGGGAGCGAGCAGTACTTC.

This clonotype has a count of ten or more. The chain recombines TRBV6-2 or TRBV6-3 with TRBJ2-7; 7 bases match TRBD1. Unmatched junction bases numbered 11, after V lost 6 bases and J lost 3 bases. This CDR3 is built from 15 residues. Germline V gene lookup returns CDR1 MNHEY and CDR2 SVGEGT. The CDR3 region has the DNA TGTGCCAGCAGACATCGAGGACAGGTAAACTACGAGCAGTACTTC. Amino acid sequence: CASRHRGQVNYEQYF.

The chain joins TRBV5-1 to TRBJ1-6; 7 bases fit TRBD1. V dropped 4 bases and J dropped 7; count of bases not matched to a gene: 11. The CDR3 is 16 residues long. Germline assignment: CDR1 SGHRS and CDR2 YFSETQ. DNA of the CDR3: TGCGCCAGCAGCACCTCTGGGGGAGGGGGCAATTCACCCCTCCACTTT. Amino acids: CASSTSGGGGNSPLHF.

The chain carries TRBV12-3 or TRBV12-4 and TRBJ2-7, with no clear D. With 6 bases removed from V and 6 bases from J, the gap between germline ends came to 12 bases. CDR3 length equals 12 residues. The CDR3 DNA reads TGTGCCAGCAGGAGAGGCAGCCTCGAGCAGTACTTC. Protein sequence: CASRRGSLEQYF.

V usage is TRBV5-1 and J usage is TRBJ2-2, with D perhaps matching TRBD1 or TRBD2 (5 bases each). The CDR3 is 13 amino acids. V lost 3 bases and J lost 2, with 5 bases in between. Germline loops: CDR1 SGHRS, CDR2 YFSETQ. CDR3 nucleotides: TGCGCCAGCAGCTGGGACAACACCGGGGAGCTGTTTTTT. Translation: CASSWDNTGELFF.

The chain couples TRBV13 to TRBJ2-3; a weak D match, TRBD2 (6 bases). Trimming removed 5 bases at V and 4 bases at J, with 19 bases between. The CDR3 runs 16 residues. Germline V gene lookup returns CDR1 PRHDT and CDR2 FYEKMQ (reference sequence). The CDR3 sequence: CASSRTGGMRADTQYF. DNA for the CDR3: TGTGCCAGCAGCAGGACCGGCGGGATGAGAGCAGATACGCAGTATTTT.

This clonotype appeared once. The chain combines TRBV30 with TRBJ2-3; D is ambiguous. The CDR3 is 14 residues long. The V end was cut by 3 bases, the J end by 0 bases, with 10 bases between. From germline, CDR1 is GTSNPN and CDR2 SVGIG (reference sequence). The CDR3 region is CAWRSLSSTDTQYF. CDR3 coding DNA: TGTGCCTGGAGATCCCTTTCTAGCACAGATACGCAGTATTTT. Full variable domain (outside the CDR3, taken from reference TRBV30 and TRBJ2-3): SQTIHQWPATLVQPVGSPLSLECTVEGTSNPNLYWYRQAAGRGLQLLFYSVGIGQISSEVPQNLSASRPQDRQFILSSKKLLLSDSGFYLCAWRSLSSTDTQYFGPGTRLTVL.

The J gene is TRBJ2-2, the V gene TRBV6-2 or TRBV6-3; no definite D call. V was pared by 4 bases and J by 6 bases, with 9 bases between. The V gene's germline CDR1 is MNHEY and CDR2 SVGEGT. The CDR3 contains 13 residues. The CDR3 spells CASSLSIPGELFF. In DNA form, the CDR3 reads TGTGCCAGCAGTTTATCCATACCCGGGGAGCTGTTTTTT.

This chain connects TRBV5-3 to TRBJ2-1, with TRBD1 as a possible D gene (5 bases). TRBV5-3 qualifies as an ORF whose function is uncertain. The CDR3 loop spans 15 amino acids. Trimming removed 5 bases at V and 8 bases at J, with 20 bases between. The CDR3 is CARRFGKQAGDEQFF. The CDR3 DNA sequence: TGTGCCAGAAGATTCGGTAAACAGGCTGGCGATGAGCAGTTCTTC.

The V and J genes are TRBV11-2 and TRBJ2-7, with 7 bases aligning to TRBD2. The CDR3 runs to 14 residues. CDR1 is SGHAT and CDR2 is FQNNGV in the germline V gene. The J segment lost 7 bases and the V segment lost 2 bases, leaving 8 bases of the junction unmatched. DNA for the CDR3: TGTGCCAGCAGCTTAATACCTAGCGGAGGGGAGCAGTACTTC. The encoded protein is CASSLIPSGGEQYF.

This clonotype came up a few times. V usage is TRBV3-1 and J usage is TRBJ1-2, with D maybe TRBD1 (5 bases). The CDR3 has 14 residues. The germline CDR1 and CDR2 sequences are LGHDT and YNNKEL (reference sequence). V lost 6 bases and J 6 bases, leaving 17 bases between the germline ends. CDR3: CASSHLQGLDGYTF. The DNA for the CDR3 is TGTGCCAGCAGTCATCTCCAGGGCCTCGATGGCTACACCTTC.

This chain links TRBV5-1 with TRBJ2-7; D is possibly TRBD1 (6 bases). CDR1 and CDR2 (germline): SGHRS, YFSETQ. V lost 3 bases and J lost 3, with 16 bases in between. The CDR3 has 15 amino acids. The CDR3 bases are TGCGCCAGCAGCTCCTCGGTGACAGGAATCTACGAGCAGTACTTC. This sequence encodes CASSSSVTGIYEQYF.

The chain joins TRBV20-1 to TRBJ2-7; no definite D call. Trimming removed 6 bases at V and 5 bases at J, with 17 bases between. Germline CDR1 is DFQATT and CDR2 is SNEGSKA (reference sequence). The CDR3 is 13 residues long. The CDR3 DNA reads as TGCAGTGCCAAACGACCGGGCTGGAACGAGCAGTACTTC. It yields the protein CSAKRPGWNEQYF.

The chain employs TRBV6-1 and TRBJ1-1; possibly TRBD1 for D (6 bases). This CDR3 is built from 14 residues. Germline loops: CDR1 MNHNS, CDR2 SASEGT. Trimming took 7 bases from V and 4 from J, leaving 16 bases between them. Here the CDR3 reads CASNTRRGGTEAFF. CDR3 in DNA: TGTGCCAGCAATACCCGCAGGGGAGGCACTGAAGCTTTCTTT.

In nucleotides, the CDR3 is TGCAGTGCTAGAGTCCTAGAGATTCGAACCCTCATGAACACTGAAGCTTTCTTT. This gives the protein CSARVLEIRTLMNTEAFF. V and J are TRBV20-1 and TRBJ1-1; D unresolved. The germline gives CDR1 DFQATT, CDR2 SNEGSKA (reference sequence). The CDR3 spans 18 residues. The germline V and J ends were trimmed by 1 base and 0 bases, with 21 bases remaining between them.

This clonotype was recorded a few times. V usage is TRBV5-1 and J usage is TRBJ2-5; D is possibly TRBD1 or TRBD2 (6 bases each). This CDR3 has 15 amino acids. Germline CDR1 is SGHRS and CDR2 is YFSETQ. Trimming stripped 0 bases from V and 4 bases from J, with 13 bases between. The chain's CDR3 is CASSLAQGGGETQYF. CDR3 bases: TGCGCCAGCAGCTTGGCCCAAGGGGGAGGAGAGACCCAGTACTTC.

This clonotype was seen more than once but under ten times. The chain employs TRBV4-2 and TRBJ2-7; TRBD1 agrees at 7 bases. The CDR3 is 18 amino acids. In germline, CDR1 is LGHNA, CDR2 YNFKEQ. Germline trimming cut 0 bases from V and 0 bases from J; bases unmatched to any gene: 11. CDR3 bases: TGTGCCAGCAGCCAAGATTGGGCCCCCGGGACAGTCTCCTACGAGCAGTACTTC. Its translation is CASSQDWAPGTVSYEQYF.

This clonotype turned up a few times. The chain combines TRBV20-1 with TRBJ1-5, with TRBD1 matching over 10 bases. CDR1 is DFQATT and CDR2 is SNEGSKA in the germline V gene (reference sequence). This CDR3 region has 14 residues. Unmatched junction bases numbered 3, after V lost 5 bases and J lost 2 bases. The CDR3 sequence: CSAQTGGRNQPQHF. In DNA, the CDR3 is TGCAGTGCTCAGACAGGGGGCCGCAATCAGCCCCAGCATTTT.

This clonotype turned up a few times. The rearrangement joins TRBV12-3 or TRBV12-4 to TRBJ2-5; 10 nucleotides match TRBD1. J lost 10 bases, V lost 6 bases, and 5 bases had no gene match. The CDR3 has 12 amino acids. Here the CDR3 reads CASRGQGSDQYF. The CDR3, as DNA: TGTGCCAGCAGGGGACAGGGGAGCGACCAGTACTTC.

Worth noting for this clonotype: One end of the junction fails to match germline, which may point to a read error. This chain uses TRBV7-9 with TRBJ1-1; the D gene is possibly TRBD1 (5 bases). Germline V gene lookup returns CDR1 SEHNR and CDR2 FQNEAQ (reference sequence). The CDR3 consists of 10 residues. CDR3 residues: CSSIGVDAFF. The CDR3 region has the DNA TGTTCCAGCATAGGGGTCGATGCTTTCTTT.

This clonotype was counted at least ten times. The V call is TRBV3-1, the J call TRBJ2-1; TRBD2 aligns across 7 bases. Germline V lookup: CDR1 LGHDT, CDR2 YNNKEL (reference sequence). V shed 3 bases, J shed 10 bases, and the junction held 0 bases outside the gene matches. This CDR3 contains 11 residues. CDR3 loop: CASSQGGEQFF. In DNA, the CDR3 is TGTGCCAGCAGCCAGGGGGGGGAGCAGTTCTTC.

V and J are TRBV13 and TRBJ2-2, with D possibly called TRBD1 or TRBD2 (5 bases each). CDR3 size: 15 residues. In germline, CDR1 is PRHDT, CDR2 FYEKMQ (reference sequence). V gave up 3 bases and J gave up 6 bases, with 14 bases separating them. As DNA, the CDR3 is TGTGCCAGCAGCTTGAGTAGTCGGGGCGCCGGGGAGCTGTTTTTT. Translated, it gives CASSLSSRGAGELFF. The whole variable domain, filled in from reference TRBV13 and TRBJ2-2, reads AAGVIQSPRHLIKEKRETATLKCYPIPRHDTVYWYQQGPGQDPQFLISFYEKMQSDKGSIPDRFSAQQFSDYHSELNMSSLELGDSALYFCASSLSSRGAGELFFGEGSRLTVL.